The next 15 T cell receptor beta chains were all read from a single sample in a study of shared clonotypes between healthy human individuals (dated by TCRdb to the early 2020s). Library preparation employed the immunoSEQ multiplex PCR assay. Held by TCRdb, this immuneACCESS table contains in-frame sequences only and omits some clones. Under half of the omission traces to an unresolved V gene where checked; the cause of the rest is unknown. This sample comprises approximately 530,000 clones, around 95% of them detected only once. The ten largest account for about 0.068% of the sample. Sequences were obtained from naive CD4+ T cells sorted from blood. The cell subset or site label corresponds to: CD45RA+ positively selected. These receptors originate from a woman aged 25 to 39 in good health.

This chain links TRBV16 with TRBJ1-1; D call uncertain. The CDR3 length is 15 residues. The V gene's germline CDR1 is KGHSY and CDR2 FQNENV. With 6 bases removed from V and 1 base from J, the gap between germline ends came to 15 bases. The CDR3 coding sequence is TGTGCCAGCAGTCCCGCTCCAGACCGGAACACTGAAGCTTTCTTT. It encodes CASSPAPDRNTEAFF. Full variable domain (outside the CDR3, taken from reference TRBV16 and TRBJ1-1): GEEVAQTPKHLVRGEGQKAKLYCAPIKGHSYVFWYQQVLKNEFKFLISFQNENVFDETGMPKERFSAKCLPNSPCSLEIQATKLEDSAVYFCASSPAPDRNTEAFFGQGTRLTVV.

The rearrangement joins TRBV6-1 to TRBJ1-2; D uncertain. Looked up from germline, CDR1 is MNHNS and CDR2 is SASEGT. This CDR3 contains 12 residues. The V end was cut by 6 bases, the J end by 9 bases, with 14 bases between. The CDR3 DNA reads TGTGCCAGCAGCGAACCACGGGCGCGCTACACCTTC. Translation gives CASSEPRARYTF.

The chain couples TRBV29-1 to TRBJ1-2, with a possible D match to TRBD1 (6 bases). Germline V gives CDR1 SQVTM, CDR2 ANQGSEA. V shed 7 bases and J shed 8 bases, with 23 bases lying between them. The CDR3 is made up of 14 amino acids. The CDR3 DNA is TGCAGCGCCCTAGGGGGGCCCGTAGCAGGGGGCTACACCTTC. Protein product: CSALGGPVAGGYTF.

The chain carries TRBV11-1 and TRBJ1-2; weak D call: TRBD1 (6 bases). Germline CDR1 and CDR2: SGHAT and FQDESV (reference sequence). The CDR3 extends over 14 amino acids. V was pared by 5 bases and J by 0 bases, with 10 bases between. The CDR3 DNA sequence: TGTGCCAGCAGCCCGACAGGAGCTAACTATGGCTACACCTTC. It translates to CASSPTGANYGYTF.

This sequence joins TRBV19 and TRBJ1-5; D possibly corresponds to TRBD1 (5 bases). The germline V gene has CDR1 LNHDA and CDR2 SQIVND (reference sequence). V shed 3 bases and J shed 4 bases, with 10 bases lying between them. CDR3 size: 14 residues. CDR3 region: CASSITGVNQPQHF. The CDR3, as DNA: TGTGCCAGTAGTATTACAGGAGTTAATCAGCCCCAGCATTTT.

This chain joins TRBV27 and TRBJ2-2; TRBD2 matches 16 bases. V dropped 4 bases and J dropped 2; count of bases not matched to a gene: 10. The germline V gene encodes CDR1 MNHEY and CDR2 SMNVEV (reference sequence). This CDR3 has 20 amino acids. CDR3 protein: CASSSPGLAGGTQNTGELFF. The CDR3 bases are TGTGCCAGCAGTTCTCCGGGACTAGCGGGAGGGACTCAAAACACCGGGGAGCTGTTTTTT.

The chain is built from TRBV7-8 and TRBJ1-5; D ambiguous. This CDR3 contains 14 residues. The germline gives CDR1 SGHVS, CDR2 FQNEAQ. V was trimmed by 3 bases and J by 3 bases, leaving 9 bases between them. As DNA, the CDR3 is TGTGCCAGCAGCTTCGGACGGATCAATCAGCCCCAGCATTTT. Residues: CASSFGRINQPQHF.

The chain joins TRBV28 to TRBJ1-1; 8 bases are shared with TRBD1. The germline CDR1 and CDR2 sequences are MDHEN and SYDVKM. This CDR3 is 14 amino acids long. The trim removed 10 bases at V and 1 base at J, leaving 8 bases unmatched. DNA of the CDR3: TGTGCCATCACCTCAGGGGGCCGGAACACTGAAGCTTTCTTT. The encoded protein is CAITSGGRNTEAFF. Together with reference TRBV28 and TRBJ1-1, the CDR3 gives the full variable domain: DVKVTQSSRYLVKRTGEKVFLECVQDMDHENMFWYRQDPGLGLRLIYFSYDVKMKEKGDIPEGYSVSREKKERFSLILESASTNQTSMYLCAITSGGRNTEAFFGQGTRLTVV.

The CDR3 bases are TGCGCCAGCAGACCGGTTGCGGGAGGGCTGGTGCAGTACTTC. Translated, it gives CASRPVAGGLVQYF. The V gene is TRBV4-1, the J gene TRBJ2-7; TRBD2 matches 9 bases. The CDR3 consists of 14 residues. Germline V gene data show CDR1 as MGHRA and CDR2 as YSYEKL. V gave up 6 bases and J gave up 9 bases; unmatched junction bases: 12.

The chain couples TRBV28 to TRBJ2-2, with D possibly TRBD2 on 5 matching bases. The CDR3 has 16 amino acids. Germline values: CDR1 MDHEN, CDR2 SYDVKM. Between the trimmed V and J ends, which lost 4 bases and 1 base, there was a span of 13 bases. CDR3 DNA sequence: TGTGCCAGCAGTTCACCAGCGGCTGGGAACACCGGGGAGCTGTTTTTT. It specifies CASSSPAAGNTGELFF.

This clone was recorded once. V gene TRBV7-9 combines with J gene TRBJ2-1, with TRBD1 matching 7 bases. The CDR3 is 12 residues long. Germline CDR1 reads SEHNR; CDR2 reads FQNEAQ (reference sequence). The CDR3, as DNA: TGTTCCGCCGACAGGGATGGGGACGAGCAGTTCTTC. Amino acids: CSADRDGDEQFF. The full variable domain, rest sourced from reference TRBV7-9 and TRBJ2-1, is DTGVSQNPRHKITKRGQNVTFRCDPISEHNRLYWYRQTLGQGPEFLTYFQNEAQLEKSRLLSDRFSAERPKGSFSTLEIQRTEQGDSAMYLCSADRDGDEQFFGPGTRLTVL.

The chain couples TRBV7-9 to TRBJ1-5; no clear D. The CDR3 is made up of 15 amino acids. Per germline, CDR1 SEHNR and CDR2 FQNEAQ (reference sequence). V lost 1 base to trimming and J lost 0 bases, with 7 bases between them. The CDR3 region has the DNA TGTGCCAGCAGCTTAGGGGCAGTTAGCAATCAGCCCCAGCATTTT. It encodes CASSLGAVSNQPQHF.

The J gene is TRBJ2-1, the V gene TRBV10-2, with 10 positions matching TRBD2. The V gene's germline CDR1 is WSHSY and CDR2 SAAADI. The CDR3 is 15 amino acids. With 4 bases clipped from V and 7 bases from J, the junction kept 7 bases outside the gene matches. This chain's CDR3 is CASSVVAGGNNEQFF. Here the CDR3 DNA reads TGCGCCAGCAGTGTGGTAGCGGGAGGCAATAATGAGCAGTTCTTC.

The V call is TRBV6-4, the J call TRBJ2-7; possibly TRBD2 for D (7 bases). The CDR3 runs to 13 residues. Germline loops: CDR1 MRHNA, CDR2 SNTAGT. Trimming removed 2 bases at V and 9 bases at J, with 14 bases between. CDR3 DNA: TGTGCCAGCAGTGACCTTCGGGGGGCAGGGCAGTACTTC. Amino acid sequence: CASSDLRGAGQYF.

The chain combines TRBV11-2 with TRBJ2-2; D call uncertain. The CDR3 loop spans 14 amino acids. From germline, CDR1 is SGHAT and CDR2 FQNNGV. Trimming removed 4 bases at V and 4 bases at J, with 10 bases between. This CDR3 reads CASSSYFTTGELFF. The DNA for the CDR3 is TGTGCCAGCAGCTCCTACTTCACCACCGGGGAGCTGTTTTTT. The full variable domain, with the rest looked up from reference TRBV11-2 and TRBJ2-2, is EAGVAQSPRYKIIEKRQSVAFWCNPISGHATLYWYQQILGQGPKLLIQFQNNGVVDDSQLPKDRFSAERLKGVDSTLKIQPAKLEDSAVYLCASSSYFTTGELFFGEGSRLTVL.